This TCR beta chain was recorded in a study of blood T cells in healthy people across ages. The CDR3 is made up of 14 amino acids. V gave up 6 bases and J gave up 10 bases, with 19 bases separating them. CDR1 LGHDT and CDR2 YNNKEL come from the germline V gene (reference sequence). A sample-barcoded 5' primer and a J-beta primer mix were used in a second PCR of about 7 to 12 cycles. One entry per CDR3 protein, called by TCRdb with MiXCR from the 5' RACE reads. The repertoire has approximately 780,000 distinct CDR3 sequences, more than 25% of them found once; the top ten carry 2.5% to 3.5%. These data were likewise used in another study, on T cells of mothers and their children.

Sequenced material: blood. J is TRBJ2-4 and V is TRBV3-1; possibly TRBD2 for D (5 bases). The TCR comes from a boy aged 10-17 years in good health. The CDR3 sequence is CASRSSREGGIQYF. The CDR3 region has the DNA TGTGCCAGCAGGTCCAGTCGAGAGGGCGGAATTCAGTACTTC.